Following are 5 T cell receptor beta chains from one sample sequenced in a study of long-term antiretroviral therapy in people with HIV. The authors ran the immunoSEQ assay, v3.0, at survey level. Libraries were prepared by immunoSEQ multiplex PCR; TCRdb keeps only in-frame clonotypes and omits some of them. The table includes about 36,000 clones, over 75% detected once. The sample was unsorted PBMCs, taken 2.2 years after starting antiretroviral therapy. These receptors came from a man between 18 and 35 years old with HIV.

This clone was seen a few times. V is TRBV19 and J is TRBJ1-5; tentatively, D is TRBD1 (6 bases). The CDR3 loop spans 15 amino acids. Trimming stripped 0 bases from V and 7 bases from J, with 13 bases between. CDR1 is LNHDA, CDR2 SQIVND, per germline (reference sequence). CDR3 DNA: TGTGCCAGTAGTATAGAGCCAACAGGGCGCCAGCCCCAGCATTTT. Protein product: CASSIEPTGRQPQHF.

The J gene is TRBJ2-5, the V gene TRBV7-9; 8 nucleotides match TRBD1. The J segment lost 5 bases and the V segment lost 2 bases, leaving 4 bases of the junction unmatched. The CDR3 runs 14 residues. Germline lookup yields CDR1 SEHNR and CDR2 FQNEAQ (reference sequence). CDR3 bases: TGTGCCAGCAGCTTACAGGGGGCAAGGGAGACCCAGTACTTC. Amino acids: CASSLQGARETQYF.

The CDR3: CASSQYSGEVGEQFF. The DNA for the CDR3 is TGTGCCAGCAGCCAGTACAGCGGGGAAGTAGGTGAGCAGTTCTTC. The V gene is TRBV14, the J gene TRBJ2-1, with 7 bases aligning to TRBD2. The V segment lost 3 bases and the J segment 9 bases; nucleotides outside the gene matches: 11. This CDR3 is 15 amino acids long. Germline-derived CDR1 and CDR2 are SGHDN and FVKESK.

The rearrangement links TRBV4-3 to TRBJ2-7; D could derive from TRBD1 or TRBD2 (6 bases each). The V end was cut by 0 bases, the J end by 6 bases, with 9 bases between. The CDR3 has 13 residues. CDR1 is LGHNA, CDR2 YSLEER, per germline. CDR3: CASSQDRGPEQYF. CDR3 DNA: TGCGCCAGCAGCCAAGATCGGGGGCCCGAGCAGTACTTC.

The gene calls are TRBV6-5 and TRBJ1-2; TRBD1 matches at 9 bases. Germline CDR1 is MNHEY and CDR2 is SVGAGI. This CDR3 contains 16 residues. With 6 bases clipped from V and 2 bases from J, the junction kept 10 bases outside the gene matches. CDR3: CASSYNPGQGNYGYTF. The CDR3 coding sequence is TGTGCCAGCAGCTACAACCCCGGACAGGGGAACTATGGCTACACCTTC.